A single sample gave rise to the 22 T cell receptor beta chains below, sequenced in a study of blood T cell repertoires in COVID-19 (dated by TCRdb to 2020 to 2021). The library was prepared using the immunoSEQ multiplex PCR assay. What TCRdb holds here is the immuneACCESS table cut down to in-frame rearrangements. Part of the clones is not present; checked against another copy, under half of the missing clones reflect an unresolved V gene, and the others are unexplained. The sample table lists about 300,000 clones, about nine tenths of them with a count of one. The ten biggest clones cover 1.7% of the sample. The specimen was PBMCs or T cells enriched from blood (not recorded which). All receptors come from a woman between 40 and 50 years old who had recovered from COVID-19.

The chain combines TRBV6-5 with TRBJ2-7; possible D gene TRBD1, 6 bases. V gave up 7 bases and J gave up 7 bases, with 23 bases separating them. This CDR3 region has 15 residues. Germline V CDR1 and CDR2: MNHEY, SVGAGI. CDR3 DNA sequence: TGTGCCAGCACTCAGGAAAAGGCAGGGGTCAGGGAGCAGTACTTC. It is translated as CASTQEKAGVREQYF.

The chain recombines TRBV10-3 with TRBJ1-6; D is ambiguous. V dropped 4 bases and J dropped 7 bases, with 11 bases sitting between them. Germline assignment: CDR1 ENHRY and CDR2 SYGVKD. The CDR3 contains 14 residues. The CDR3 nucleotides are TGTGCCATCAGTGCGGGATTACCAAATTCACCCCTCCACTTT. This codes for CAISAGLPNSPLHF.

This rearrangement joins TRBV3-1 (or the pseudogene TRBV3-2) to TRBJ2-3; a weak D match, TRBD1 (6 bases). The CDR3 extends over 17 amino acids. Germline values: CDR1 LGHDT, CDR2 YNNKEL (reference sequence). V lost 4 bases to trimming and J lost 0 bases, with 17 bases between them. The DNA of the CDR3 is TGTGCCAGCAGCCCCGGGGTGTTGGGGGCTAGCACAGATACGCAGTATTTT. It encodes CASSPGVLGASTDTQYF.

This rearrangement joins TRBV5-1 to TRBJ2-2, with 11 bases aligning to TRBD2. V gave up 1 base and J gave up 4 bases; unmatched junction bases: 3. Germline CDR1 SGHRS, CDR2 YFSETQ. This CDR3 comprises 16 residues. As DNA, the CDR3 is TGCGCCAGCAGCTTGTCACTAGCGGGGGCCACCGGGGAGCTGTTTTTT. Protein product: CASSLSLAGATGELFF.

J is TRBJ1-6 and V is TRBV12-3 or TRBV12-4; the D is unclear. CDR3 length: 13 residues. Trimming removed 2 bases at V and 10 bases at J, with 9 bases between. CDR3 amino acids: CASSLNPESPLHF. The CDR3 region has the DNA TGTGCCAGCAGTTTAAATCCGGAGTCACCCCTCCACTTT.

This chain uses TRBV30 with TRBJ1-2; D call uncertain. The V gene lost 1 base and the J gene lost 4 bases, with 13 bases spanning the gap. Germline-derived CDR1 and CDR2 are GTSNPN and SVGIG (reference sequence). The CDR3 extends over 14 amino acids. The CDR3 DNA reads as TGTGCCTGGAGTGGATCCTCGATGGCCTATGGCTACACCTTC. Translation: CAWSGSSMAYGYTF.

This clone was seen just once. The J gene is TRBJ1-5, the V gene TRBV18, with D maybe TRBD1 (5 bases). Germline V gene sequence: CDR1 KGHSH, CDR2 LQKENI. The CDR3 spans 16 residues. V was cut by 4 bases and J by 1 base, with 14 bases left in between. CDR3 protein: CASSRVAGGSNQPQHF. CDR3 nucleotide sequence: TGTGCCAGCTCACGGGTGGCCGGGGGGAGCAATCAGCCCCAGCATTTT. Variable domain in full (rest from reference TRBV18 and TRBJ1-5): NAGVMQNPRHLVRRRGQEARLRCSPMKGHSHVYWYRQLPEEGLKFMVYLQKENIIDESGMPKERFSAEFPKEGPSILRIQQVVRGDSAAYFCASSRVAGGSNQPQHFGDGTRLSIL.

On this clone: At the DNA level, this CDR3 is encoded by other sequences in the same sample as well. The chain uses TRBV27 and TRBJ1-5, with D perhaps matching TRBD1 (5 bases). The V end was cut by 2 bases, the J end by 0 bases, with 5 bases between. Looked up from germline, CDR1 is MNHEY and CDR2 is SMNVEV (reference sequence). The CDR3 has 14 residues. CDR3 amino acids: CASSLRGSNQPQHF. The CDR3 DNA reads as TGTGCCAGCAGTTTAAGGGGTAGCAATCAGCCCCAGCATTTT.

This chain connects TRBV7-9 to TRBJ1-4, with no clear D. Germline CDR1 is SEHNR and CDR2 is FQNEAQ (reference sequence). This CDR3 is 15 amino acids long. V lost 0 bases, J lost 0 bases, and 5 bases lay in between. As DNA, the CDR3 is TGTGCCAGCAGCTTAGCAGCTGCAACTAATGAAAAACTGTTTTTT. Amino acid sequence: CASSLAAATNEKLFF.

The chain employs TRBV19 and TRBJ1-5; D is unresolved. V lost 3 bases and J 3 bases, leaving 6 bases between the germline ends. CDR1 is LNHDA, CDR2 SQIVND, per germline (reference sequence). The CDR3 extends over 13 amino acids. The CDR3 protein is CASSIIINQPQHF. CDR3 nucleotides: TGTGCCAGTAGTATTATAATCAATCAGCCCCAGCATTTT.

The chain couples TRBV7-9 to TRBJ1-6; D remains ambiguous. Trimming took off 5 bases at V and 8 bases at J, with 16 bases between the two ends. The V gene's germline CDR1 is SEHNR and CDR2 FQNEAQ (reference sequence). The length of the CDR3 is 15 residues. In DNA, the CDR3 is TGTGCCAGCAGCAAGACGGGATTCCGGGATTCACCCCTCCACTTT. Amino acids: CASSKTGFRDSPLHF.

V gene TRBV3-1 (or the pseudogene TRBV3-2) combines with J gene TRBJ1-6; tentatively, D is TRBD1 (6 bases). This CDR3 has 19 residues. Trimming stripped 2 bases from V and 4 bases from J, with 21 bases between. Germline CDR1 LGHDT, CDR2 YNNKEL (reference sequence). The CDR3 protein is CASSQRGRRGTTYNSPLHF. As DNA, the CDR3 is TGTGCCAGCAGCCAACGAGGACGAAGGGGGACTACTTATAATTCACCCCTCCACTTT.

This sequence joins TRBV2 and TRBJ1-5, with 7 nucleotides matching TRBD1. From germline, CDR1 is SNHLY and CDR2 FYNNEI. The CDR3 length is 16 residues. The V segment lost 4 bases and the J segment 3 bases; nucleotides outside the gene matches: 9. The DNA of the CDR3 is TGTGCCAGCAGTGCCCCTGAGGGACAGCTCAATCAGCCCCAGCATTTT. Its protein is CASSAPEGQLNQPQHF. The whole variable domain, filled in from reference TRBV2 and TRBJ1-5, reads EPEVTQTPSHQVTQMGQEVILRCVPISNHLYFYWYRQILGQKVEFLVSFYNNEISEKSEIFDDQFSVERPDGSNFTLKIRSTKLEDSAMYFCASSAPEGQLNQPQHFGDGTRLSIL.

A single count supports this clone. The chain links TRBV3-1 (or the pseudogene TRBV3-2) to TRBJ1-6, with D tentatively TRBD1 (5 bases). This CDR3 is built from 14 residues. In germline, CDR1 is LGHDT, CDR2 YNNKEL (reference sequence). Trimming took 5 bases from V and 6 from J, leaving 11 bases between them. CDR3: CASSDRTINSPLHF. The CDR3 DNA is TGTGCCAGCAGCGACAGAACGATTAATTCACCCCTCCACTTT.

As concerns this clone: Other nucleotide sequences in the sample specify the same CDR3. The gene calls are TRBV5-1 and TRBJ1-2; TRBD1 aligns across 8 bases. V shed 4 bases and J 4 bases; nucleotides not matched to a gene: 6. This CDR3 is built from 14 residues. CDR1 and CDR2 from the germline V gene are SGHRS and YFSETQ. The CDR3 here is CASSLGQGLYGYTF. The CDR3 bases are TGCGCCAGCAGCCTTGGACAGGGCCTCTATGGCTACACCTTC.

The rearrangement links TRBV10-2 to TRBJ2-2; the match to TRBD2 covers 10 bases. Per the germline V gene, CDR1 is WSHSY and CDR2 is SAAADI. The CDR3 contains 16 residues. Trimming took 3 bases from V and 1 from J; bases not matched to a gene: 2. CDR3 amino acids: CASSEASGRNTGELFF. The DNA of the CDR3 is TGCGCCAGCAGTGAAGCTAGCGGGAGGAACACCGGGGAGCTGTTTTTT.

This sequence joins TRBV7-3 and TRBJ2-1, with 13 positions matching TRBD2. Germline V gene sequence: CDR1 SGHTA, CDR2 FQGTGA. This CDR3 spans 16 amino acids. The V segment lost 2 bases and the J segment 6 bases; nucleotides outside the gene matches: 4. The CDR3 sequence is CASSLLLAGGRNEQFF. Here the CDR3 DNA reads TGTGCCAGCAGCTTATTACTAGCGGGAGGGCGCAATGAGCAGTTCTTC.

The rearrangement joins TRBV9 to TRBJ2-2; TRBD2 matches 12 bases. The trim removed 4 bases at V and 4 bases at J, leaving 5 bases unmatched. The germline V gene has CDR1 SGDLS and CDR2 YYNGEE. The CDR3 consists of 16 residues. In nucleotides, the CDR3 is TGTGCCAGCAGCTTTCGACTAGCGGGAGCCACCGGGGAGCTGTTTTTT. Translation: CASSFRLAGATGELFF. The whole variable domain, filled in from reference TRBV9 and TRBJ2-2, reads DSGVTQTPKHLITATGQRVTLRCSPRSGDLSVYWYQQSLDQGLQFLIQYYNGEERAKGNILERFSAQQFPDLHSELNLSSLELGDSALYFCASSFRLAGATGELFFGEGSRLTVL.

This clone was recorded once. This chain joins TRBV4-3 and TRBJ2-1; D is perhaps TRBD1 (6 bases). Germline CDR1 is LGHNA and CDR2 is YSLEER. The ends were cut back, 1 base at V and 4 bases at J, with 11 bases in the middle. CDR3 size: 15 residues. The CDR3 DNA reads TGCGCCAGCAGCCAAGTTGGGGGACAATACAATGAGCAGTTCTTC. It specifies CASSQVGGQYNEQFF.

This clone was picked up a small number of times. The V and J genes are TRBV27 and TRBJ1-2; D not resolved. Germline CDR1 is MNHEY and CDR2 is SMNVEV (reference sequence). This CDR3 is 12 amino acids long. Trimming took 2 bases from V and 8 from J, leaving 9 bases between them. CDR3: CASSLAGSGYTF. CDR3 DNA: TGTGCCAGCAGTTTAGCGGGGAGCGGCTACACCTTC.

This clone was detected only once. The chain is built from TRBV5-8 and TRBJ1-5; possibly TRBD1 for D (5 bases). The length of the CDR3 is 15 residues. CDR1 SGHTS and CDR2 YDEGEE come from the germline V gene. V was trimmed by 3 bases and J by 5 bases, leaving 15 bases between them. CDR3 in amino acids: CASSSPGLTHQPQHF. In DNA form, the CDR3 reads TGTGCCAGCAGCTCTCCGGGACTGACCCATCAGCCCCAGCATTTT.

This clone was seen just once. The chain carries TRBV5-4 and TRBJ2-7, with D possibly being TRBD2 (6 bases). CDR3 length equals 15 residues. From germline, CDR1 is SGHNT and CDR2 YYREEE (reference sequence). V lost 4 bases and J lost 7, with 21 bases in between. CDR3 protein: CASSPNAGTFGEQYF. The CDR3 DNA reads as TGTGCCAGCAGCCCAAATGCGGGGACCTTCGGGGAGCAGTACTTC. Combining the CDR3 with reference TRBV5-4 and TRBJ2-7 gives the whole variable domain ETGVTQSPTHLIKTRGQQVTLRCSSQSGHNTVSWYQQALGQGPQFIFQYYREEENGRGNFPPRFSGLQFPNYSSELNVNALELDDSALYLCASSPNAGTFGEQYFGPGTRLTVT.